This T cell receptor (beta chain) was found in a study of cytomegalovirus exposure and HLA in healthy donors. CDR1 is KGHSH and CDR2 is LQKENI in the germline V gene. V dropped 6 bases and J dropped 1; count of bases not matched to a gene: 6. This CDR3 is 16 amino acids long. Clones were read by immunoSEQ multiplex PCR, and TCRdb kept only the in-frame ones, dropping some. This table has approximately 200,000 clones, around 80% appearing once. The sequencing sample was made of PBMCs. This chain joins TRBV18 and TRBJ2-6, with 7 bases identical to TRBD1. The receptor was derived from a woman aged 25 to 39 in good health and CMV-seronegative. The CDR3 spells CASSPVTGSGANVLTF. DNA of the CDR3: TGTGCCAGCTCCCCGGTGACAGGGTCTGGGGCCAACGTCCTGACTTTC.